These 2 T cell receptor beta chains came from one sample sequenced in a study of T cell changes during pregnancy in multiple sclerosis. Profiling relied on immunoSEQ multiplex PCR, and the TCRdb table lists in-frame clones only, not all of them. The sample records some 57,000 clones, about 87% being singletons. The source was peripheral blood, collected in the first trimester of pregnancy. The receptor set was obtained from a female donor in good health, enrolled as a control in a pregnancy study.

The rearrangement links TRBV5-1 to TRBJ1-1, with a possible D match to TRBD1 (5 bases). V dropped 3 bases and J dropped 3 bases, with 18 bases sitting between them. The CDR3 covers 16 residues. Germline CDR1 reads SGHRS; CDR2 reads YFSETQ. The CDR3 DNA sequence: TGCGCCAGCAGCTCCCTCTTAACTGGGGCGCACACTGAAGCTTTCTTT. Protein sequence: CASSSLLTGAHTEAFF.

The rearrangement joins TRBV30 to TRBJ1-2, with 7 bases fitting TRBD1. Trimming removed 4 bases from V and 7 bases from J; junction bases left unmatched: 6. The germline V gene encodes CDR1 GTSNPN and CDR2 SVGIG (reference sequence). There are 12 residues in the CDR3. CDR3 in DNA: TGTGCCTGGAAGGACAGGACGGCTGGCTACACCTTC. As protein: CAWKDRTAGYTF.